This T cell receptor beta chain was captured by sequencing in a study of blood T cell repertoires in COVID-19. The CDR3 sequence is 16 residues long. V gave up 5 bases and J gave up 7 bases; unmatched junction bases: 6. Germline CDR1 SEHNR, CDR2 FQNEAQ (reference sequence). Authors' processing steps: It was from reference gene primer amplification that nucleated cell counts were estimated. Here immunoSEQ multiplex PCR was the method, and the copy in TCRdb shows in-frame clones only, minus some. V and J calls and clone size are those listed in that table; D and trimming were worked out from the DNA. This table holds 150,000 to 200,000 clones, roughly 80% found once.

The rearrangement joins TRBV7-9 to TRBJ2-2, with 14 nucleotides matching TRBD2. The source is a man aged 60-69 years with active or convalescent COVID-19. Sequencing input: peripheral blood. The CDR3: CASSQGLAGVDGELFF. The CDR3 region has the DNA TGTGCCAGCAGCCAGGGACTAGCGGGAGTGGACGGGGAGCTGTTTTTT.